One sample yielded the 22 T cell receptor beta chains listed below, sequenced in a study of tumour-infiltrating T cells in Burkitt lymphoma. Repertoires were generated with immunoSEQ multiplex PCR, while TCRdb's copy carries only in-frame clones and drops some. This sample has 46,000 or so clones; around 30% occur once, and the top ten carry around 3%. The material sequenced was tumor tissue. These receptors originate from a human donor with Burkitt lymphoma.

The sample holds many counts of this clone. J is TRBJ1-3 and V is TRBV7-8; D possibly corresponds to TRBD1 (6 bases). The length of the CDR3 is 15 residues. The germline gives CDR1 SGHVS, CDR2 FQNEAQ. V lost 3 bases and J lost 3, with 12 bases in between. CDR3 nucleotide sequence: TGTGCCAGCAGCTTTGGGGGGCCTAGTGGAAACACCATATATTTT. The encoded protein is CASSFGGPSGNTIYF.

Here the CDR3 reads CASSLALALNTEAFF. The CDR3 region has the DNA TGTGCCAGCAGCTTAGCGCTGGCACTGAACACTGAAGCTTTCTTT. This sequence joins TRBV7-9 and TRBJ1-1; no firm D call. CDR3 length: 15 amino acids. Germline loops: CDR1 SEHNR, CDR2 FQNEAQ (reference sequence). Trimming pared 0 bases from V and 0 bases from J, leaving 8 bases between.

J is TRBJ2-3 and V is TRBV29-1, with unresolved D. Germline loops: CDR1 SQVTM, CDR2 ANQGSEA. Between the trimmed V and J ends, which lost 0 bases and 2 bases, there was a span of 15 bases. The CDR3 totals 16 residues. The CDR3 nucleotides read TGCAGCGTTGAAGATGCCAACAGTCGGTCCACAGATACGCAGTATTTT. It yields the protein CSVEDANSRSTDTQYF.

This clone has a handful of counts. The chain has TRBV5-1 and TRBJ2-3, with 7 bases identical to TRBD1. J lost 6 bases, V lost 4 bases, and 2 bases had no gene match. Germline V gene data show CDR1 as SGHRS and CDR2 as YFSETQ. This CDR3 is built from 12 residues. CDR3 sequence: CASSQGEDTQYF. The CDR3 nucleotides read TGCGCCAGCAGCCAGGGGGAGGATACGCAGTATTTT.

This chain links TRBV4-3 with TRBJ2-1; the D gene is possibly TRBD2 (6 bases). This CDR3 spans 14 amino acids. Germline lookup yields CDR1 LGHNA and CDR2 YSLEER. V lost 4 bases, J lost 9 bases, and 16 bases lay in between. The DNA of the CDR3 is TGCGCCAGCAGCCGGGTACTAGCTGGTGGTGAGCAGTTCTTC. Translation: CASSRVLAGGEQFF.

V usage is TRBV21-1 and J usage is TRBJ1-1. TRBV21-1 is a known pseudogene. The CDR3 loop spans 14 amino acids. CDR3 residues: CAGNSEGVNTEAFF. The CDR3 DNA is TGTGCCGGAAACAGTGAAGGAGTGAACACTGAAGCTTTCTTT.

This sequence joins TRBV10-3 and TRBJ2-1; 9 positions match TRBD2. The CDR3 runs 17 residues. V was clipped by 0 bases and J by 3 bases; unmatched bases: 6. CDR1 is ENHRY, CDR2 SYGVKD, per germline. CDR3 in DNA: TGTGCCATCAGTGAGTCCCGGGCTAGCGGGGACTACAATGAGCAGTTCTTC. This sequence encodes CAISESRASGDYNEQFF.

This clone appeared a single time. The chain recombines TRBV18 with TRBJ2-1, with 7 bases fitting TRBD1. CDR1 is KGHSH and CDR2 is LQKENI in the germline V gene. The CDR3 sequence is 16 residues long. Trimming removed 0 bases from V and 4 bases from J; junction bases left unmatched: 6. The CDR3 nucleotides read TGTGCCAGCTCACCACCGAGGCAGGGGGAGTACAATGAGCAGTTCTTC. Translating gives CASSPPRQGEYNEQFF.

The chain couples TRBV5-1 to TRBJ2-7, with D uncertain. Germline CDR1 is SGHRS and CDR2 is YFSETQ. The CDR3 has 13 amino acids. V was trimmed by 3 bases and J by 7 bases, leaving 14 bases between them. This CDR3 reads CASSSIPTKEQYF. CDR3 DNA: TGCGCCAGCAGCTCAATCCCTACCAAAGAGCAGTACTTC.

This clone was seen a handful of times. The rearrangement uses TRBV29-1 and TRBJ2-7; no clear D. The V end lost 5 bases, the J end lost 1 base, and 3 bases lay between the germline ends. This CDR3 is built from 10 residues. The germline V gene has CDR1 SQVTM and CDR2 ANQGSEA. In nucleotides, the CDR3 is TGCAGCGTTCTATCCTACGAGCAGTACTTC. Translated, it gives CSVLSYEQYF.

The chain couples TRBV7-2 to TRBJ1-6, with 7 positions matching TRBD1. The germline CDR1 and CDR2 sequences are SGHTA and FQGNSA. Germline trimming cut 3 bases from V and 7 bases from J; bases unmatched to any gene: 3. The CDR3 is 14 residues long. CDR3 loop: CASSLTGFNSPLHF. CDR3 DNA sequence: TGTGCCAGCAGCTTGACAGGGTTCAATTCACCCCTCCACTTT.

This clone appeared a few times. The chain has TRBV7-2 and TRBJ2-4, with D uncertain. Trimming removed 0 bases from V and 9 bases from J, with 9 bases in between. In germline, CDR1 is SGHTA, CDR2 FQGNSA. CDR3 length equals 13 residues. CDR3 DNA sequence: TGTGCCAGCAGCTTAGCCCAGGCTGGCATTCAGTACTTC. Translation gives CASSLAQAGIQYF. Looking up the rest from reference TRBV7-2 and TRBJ2-4 gives the full variable domain: GAGVSQSPSNKVTEKGKDVELRCDPISGHTALYWYRQSLGQGLEFLIYFQGNSAPDKSGLPSDRFSAERTGGSVSTLTIQRTQQEDSAVYLCASSLAQAGIQYFGAGTRLSVL.

This chain connects TRBV5-5 to TRBJ2-2, with 14 bases that match TRBD2. This CDR3 has 16 amino acids. The V gene end was trimmed by 3 bases and the J gene end by 6 bases; junction bases not matched to a gene: 4. Germline CDR1 and CDR2: SGHKS and YYEKEE (reference sequence). The CDR3 sequence: CASSYGTSGGPGELFF. In DNA, the CDR3 is TGTGCCAGCAGCTACGGGACTAGCGGGGGCCCCGGGGAGCTGTTTTTT.

This clone appeared a few times. The rearrangement links TRBV10-3 to TRBJ2-3; weak D call: TRBD2 (6 bases). CDR1 and CDR2 from the germline V gene are ENHRY and SYGVKD. This CDR3 comprises 16 residues. Trimming took off 5 bases at V and 5 bases at J, with 20 bases between the two ends. CDR3 sequence: CAISRRDSIQGDTQYF. The CDR3 nucleotides are TGTGCCATCAGTCGCCGGGACTCTATCCAAGGAGATACGCAGTATTTT.

The rearrangement uses TRBV4-2 and TRBJ2-7; a possible D gene is TRBD2 (5 bases). The CDR3 loop spans 15 amino acids. Between the trimmed V and J ends, which lost 0 bases and 4 bases, there was a span of 13 bases. Germline lookup yields CDR1 LGHNA and CDR2 YNFKEQ. CDR3 nucleotide sequence: TGTGCCAGCAGCCAAGATCCCGTTGGGGAGTACGAGCAGTACTTC. This gives the protein CASSQDPVGEYEQYF.

A few counts support this clone. The V gene is TRBV6-1, the J gene TRBJ2-2; weak D call: TRBD1 (6 bases). Germline V CDR1 and CDR2: MNHNS, SASEGT. The germline V and J ends were trimmed by 6 bases and 5 bases, with 13 bases remaining between them. CDR3 length: 14 amino acids. CDR3 sequence: CASRVETGTGELFF. CDR3 nucleotide sequence: TGTGCCAGCAGAGTCGAGACAGGAACCGGGGAGCTGTTTTTT.

With regard to this clone: A read error may produce the germline difference seen at one junction end. This chain connects TRBV7-3 to TRBJ1-2; 10 positions match TRBD1. The germline CDR1 and CDR2 sequences are SGHTA and FQGTGA. The CDR3 runs 13 residues. In nucleotides, the CDR3 is TGTGCCAGCAGCTTACAGCCGGGACAGGGGCCCCAGTTC. It yields the protein CASSLQPGQGPQF.

V and J are TRBV14 and TRBJ2-7; D possibly corresponds to TRBD1 (5 bases). Germline V lookup: CDR1 SGHDN, CDR2 FVKESK. This CDR3 contains 14 residues. Trimming stripped 4 bases from V and 0 bases from J, with 10 bases between. CDR3 sequence: CASSRQPNSYEQYF. The CDR3 bases are TGTGCCAGCAGCCGACAGCCCAACTCCTACGAGCAGTACTTC.

V is TRBV7-2 and J is TRBJ2-5; 9 bases map to TRBD2. After removal of 6 bases from V and 5 bases from J, the junction contained 7 bases not matched to a gene. From germline, CDR1 is SGHTA and CDR2 FQGNSA. This CDR3 comprises 14 residues. The CDR3 DNA sequence: TGTGCCAGCAGTGCGGCGGGGGGGCGCGAGACCCAGTACTTC. Amino acids: CASSAAGGRETQYF.

In its sample, this clone was seen a few times. The CDR3 sequence: CASSDNTDTQYF. DNA for the CDR3: TGTGCCAGCAGCGATAACACAGATACGCAGTATTTT. V and J are TRBV2 and TRBJ2-3, with unresolved D. The ends were cut back, 6 bases at V and 2 bases at J, with 6 bases in the middle. This CDR3 contains 12 residues. Germline assignment: CDR1 SNHLY and CDR2 FYNNEI.

CDR3 DNA sequence: TGTGCCAGCCGGACCGGGACTCAAAGCACAGATACGCAGTATTTT. Protein: CASRTGTQSTDTQYF. V and J are TRBV2 and TRBJ2-3, with a possible D match to TRBD2 (6 bases). CDR1 and CDR2 (germline): SNHLY, FYNNEI. The CDR3 is 15 residues long. Between the trimmed V and J ends, which lost 8 bases and 0 bases, there was a span of 15 bases.

This clone was recorded a few times. CDR3 sequence: CASSYSGPSTDTQYF. CDR3 DNA: TGTGCCAGCAGTTACTCTGGGCCAAGCACAGATACGCAGTATTTT. This chain uses TRBV6-5 with TRBJ2-3; no firm D call. This CDR3 is 15 amino acids long. Germline V gives CDR1 MNHEY, CDR2 SVGAGI. V was trimmed by 0 bases and J by 0 bases, leaving 7 bases between them.